This T cell receptor beta chain was recorded in a study of follicular helper T cells after annual influenza vaccination. Study in general: Sampling occurred days 0, 7 and 28 after each influenza vaccination.

With regard to this clone: Its antigen is unknown. One junction end disagrees with the germline gene, perhaps due to a read error.

Study results and caveats: ICOS-CD38- cTfh most often held earlier Day 7 ICOS+CD38+ clones.

Indicated time point: 2014-2015 season, pre-vaccination. No donor had influenza vaccine in the prior 6 months; all lived in the community. The CDR3 runs 14 residues. Germline V lookup: CDR1 SGHRS, CDR2 YFSETQ. Produced via immunoSEQ multiplex PCR; TCRdb's table is partial and in-frame only. In the table there are approximately 30,000 clones, approximately 80% of which are singletons. The TCR was taken from an adult who received the influenza vaccine. The genes are TRBV5-1 and TRBJ2-7, with 8 bases identical to TRBD1. The source was CXCR5+ CD38- circulating T follicular helper cells from blood, collected on the day of influenza vaccination. Documented subset: circulating Tfh, non-naive CD4+CXCR5+PD-1+ (ICOS+CD38+ or ICOS-CD38-). Written as DNA, the CDR3 is TGCGCCGGCAGAAATTTCGGAACAGGGGGCGAGCAGTACTTC. It yields the protein CAGRNFGTGGEQYF. Supplemented by reference TRBV5-1 and TRBJ2-7, the full variable domain reads KAGVTQTPRYLIKTRGQQVTLSCSPISGHRSVSWYQQTPGQGLQFLFEYFSETQRNKGNFPGRFSGRQFSNSRSEMNVSTLELGDSALYLCAGRNFGTGGEQYFGPGTRLTVT.